These 24 T cell receptor beta chains came from one sample sequenced in a study of blood T cell repertoires in COVID-19. Data came from immunoSEQ multiplex PCR; TCRdb stores just in-frame clones and leaves some out. Here the sample spans 160,000 or so clones, about 88% being singletons. The sequenced material came from peripheral blood. The receptors originated from a woman older than 75 with acute or convalescent COVID-19.

The chain has TRBV4-1 and TRBJ2-6; tentatively, D is TRBD2 (6 bases). The CDR3 spans 17 residues. The germline CDR1 and CDR2 sequences are MGHRA and YSYEKL. The V end was cut by 4 bases, the J end by 1 base, with 14 bases between. The DNA for the CDR3 is TGCGCCAGCAGCCCTACTTTCGGGGGTTCTGGGGCCAACGTCCTGACTTTC. This encodes CASSPTFGGSGANVLTF.

This clone has more than one count but fewer than ten. One end of the junction does not line up with germline, which may come from a read error. This chain joins TRBV10-3 and TRBJ2-7; 12 bases fit TRBD1. Per germline, CDR1 ENHRY and CDR2 SYGVKD. The CDR3 consists of 13 residues. The CDR3 loop reads CAISGDRGRSPNF. The CDR3 DNA reads TGTGCCATCAGTGGGGACAGGGGGCGATCCCCGAACTTC.

This clone was detected only a few times. The V and J genes are TRBV7-3 and TRBJ2-2, with 10 bases identical to TRBD1. Per the germline V gene, CDR1 is SGHTA and CDR2 is FQGTGA. The V segment lost 5 bases and the J segment 6 bases; nucleotides outside the gene matches: 12. The CDR3 extends over 17 amino acids. The DNA for the CDR3 is TGTGCCAGCAGCCCAAGAGACAGGGGGCTACGGGCCGGGGAGCTGTTTTTT. Its translation: CASSPRDRGLRAGELFF.

V is TRBV7-2 and J is TRBJ2-1, with 7 bases identical to TRBD2. In germline, CDR1 is SGHTA, CDR2 FQGNSA. V lost 1 base and J lost 8; bases outside the gene matches: 8. The CDR3 is made up of 15 amino acids. The CDR3 sequence: CASSLEAGTVHEQFF. CDR3 bases: TGTGCCAGCAGCTTAGAAGCGGGGACGGTACATGAGCAGTTCTTC.

The chain combines TRBV5-1 with TRBJ2-1, with 7 positions matching TRBD1. The CDR3 runs to 15 residues. Germline loops: CDR1 SGHRS, CDR2 YFSETQ. The V and J ends lost 4 bases and 1 base, in that order; junction bases with no gene match: 5. The CDR3 is CASSTTGSSYNEQFF. In DNA form, the CDR3 reads TGCGCCAGCAGCACGACAGGGAGTTCCTACAATGAGCAGTTCTTC.

This clone occurred a few times. The chain carries TRBV6-6 and TRBJ1-1; D is unclear. The V and J ends lost 6 bases and 3 bases respectively, with 14 bases between them. The CDR3 length is 14 residues. Germline values: CDR1 MNHNY, CDR2 SVGAGI (reference sequence). DNA of the CDR3: TGTGCCAGCAGAAAGGCGGAACGCTACACTGAAGCTTTCTTT. Translated, it gives CASRKAERYTEAFF.

The V gene is TRBV28, the J gene TRBJ1-4, with D possibly TRBD1 on 5 matching bases. Germline V gene data show CDR1 as MDHEN and CDR2 as SYDVKM. This CDR3 has 17 residues. V lost 2 bases, J lost 0 bases, and 13 bases lay in between. CDR3 DNA: TGTGCCAGCAGTTTAGGCGGGGCTGGGGCAACTAATGAAAAACTGTTTTTT. Amino acid sequence: CASSLGGAGATNEKLFF.

This sequence joins TRBV4-2 and TRBJ2-1; 10 bases are shared with TRBD2. CDR1 and CDR2 from the germline V gene are LGHNA and YNFKEQ. Trimming cost V 0 bases and J 5 bases; bases outside gene matches: 7. The CDR3 is made up of 17 amino acids. The CDR3 region is CASSQDIRLAGDNEQFF. DNA of the CDR3: TGTGCCAGCAGCCAAGATATCCGACTAGCGGGCGACAATGAGCAGTTCTTC.

This chain joins TRBV6-6 and TRBJ1-2, with D perhaps TRBD1 (6 bases). Per germline, CDR1 MNHNY and CDR2 SVGAGI (reference sequence). There are 12 residues in the CDR3. Deletions cut 5 bases from V and 6 bases from J, with 10 bases between. The CDR3: CASSPRQDGYTF. The CDR3 DNA reads as TGTGCCAGCAGTCCACGACAGGATGGCTACACCTTC.

This chain links TRBV6-5 with TRBJ1-2; D unclear. From germline, CDR1 is MNHEY and CDR2 SVGAGI. This CDR3 spans 14 amino acids. V was pared by 7 bases and J by 2 bases, with 14 bases between. The CDR3 protein is CASTETGGNYGYTF. The DNA for the CDR3 is TGTGCCAGCACCGAAACGGGAGGAAACTATGGCTACACCTTC.

V and J are TRBV7-2 and TRBJ2-3; TRBD1 matches at 8 bases. The CDR3 spans 13 residues. CDR1 and CDR2 (germline): SGHTA, FQGNSA. The V segment lost 5 bases and the J segment 6 bases; nucleotides outside the gene matches: 4. DNA for the CDR3: TGTGCCAGCAGCCCGCAGGGGGCGGATACGCAGTATTTT. Protein product: CASSPQGADTQYF. Variable domain in full (rest from reference TRBV7-2 and TRBJ2-3): GAGVSQSPSNKVTEKGKDVELRCDPISGHTALYWYRQSLGQGLEFLIYFQGNSAPDKSGLPSDRFSAERTGGSVSTLTIQRTQQEDSAVYLCASSPQGADTQYFGPGTRLTVL.

This sequence joins TRBV4-2 and TRBJ2-5; D gene uncertain. Trimming cost V 1 base and J 0 bases, with 6 bases left between them. CDR1 is LGHNA and CDR2 is YNFKEQ in the germline V gene. This CDR3 is 14 amino acids long. The DNA for the CDR3 is TGTGCCAGCAGCCAAGGAGAAAACCAAGAGACCCAGTACTTC. Encoded protein: CASSQGENQETQYF.

This chain joins TRBV3-1 (or the pseudogene TRBV3-2) and TRBJ2-1; the match to TRBD1 covers 8 bases. Looked up from germline, CDR1 is LGHDT and CDR2 is YNNKEL (reference sequence). Trimming took 0 bases from V and 0 from J; bases not matched to a gene: 10. CDR3 length equals 19 residues. This chain's CDR3 is CASSQDHPRGLSSYNEQFF. CDR3 DNA sequence: TGTGCCAGCAGCCAAGATCACCCCAGGGGGCTGAGCTCCTACAATGAGCAGTTCTTC.

This clone was picked up one time. The chain is built from TRBV7-6 and TRBJ1-6; a weak D match, TRBD1 (6 bases). The V end was cut by 5 bases, the J end by 6 bases, with 14 bases between. Germline CDR1 and CDR2: SGHVS and FNYEAQ. This CDR3 spans 15 amino acids. DNA for the CDR3: TGTGCCAGCAGCCTCGGACAGACCCCTAATTCACCCCTCCACTTT. It encodes CASSLGQTPNSPLHF.

This clone was counted between two and nine times. The chain couples TRBV4-2 to TRBJ2-6; perhaps TRBD2 as D (5 bases). Germline CDR1 and CDR2: LGHNA and YNFKEQ. The CDR3 runs 15 residues. V gave up 4 bases and J gave up 2 bases, with 9 bases separating them. The CDR3 sequence is CASSPTGAGANVLTF. DNA of the CDR3: TGTGCCAGCAGCCCCACCGGGGCTGGGGCCAACGTCCTGACTTTC.

The V and J genes are TRBV3-1 (or the pseudogene TRBV3-2) and TRBJ2-7; 9 nucleotides line up with TRBD2. This CDR3 region has 15 residues. V gave up 1 base and J gave up 4 bases; unmatched junction bases: 5. Germline-derived CDR1 and CDR2 are LGHDT and YNNKEL (reference sequence). CDR3 region: CASSQGRLAGYEQYF. DNA of the CDR3: TGTGCCAGCAGCCAAGGGCGTCTAGCGGGATACGAGCAGTACTTC.

The chain carries TRBV19 and TRBJ2-3; 8 bases are a match to TRBD1. CDR3 length: 14 residues. Per germline, CDR1 LNHDA and CDR2 SQIVND (reference sequence). J was trimmed by 2 bases and V by 4 bases; bases with no gene match: 2. The CDR3 sequence: CASSNRGYTDTQYF. The CDR3 coding sequence is TGTGCCAGTAGTAACAGGGGGTACACAGATACGCAGTATTTT.

The chain joins TRBV19 to TRBJ1-6, with TRBD1 matching over 8 bases. Unmatched junction bases numbered 2, after V lost 4 bases and J lost 9 bases. The CDR3 sequence is 13 residues long. Germline V gene data show CDR1 as LNHDA and CDR2 as SQIVND (reference sequence). For the CDR3, the DNA is TGTGCCAGTAGTACGGACAGGGCTTCACCCCTCCACTTT. Translated: CASSTDRASPLHF.

The rearrangement links TRBV6-5 to TRBJ1-5; maybe TRBD1 (6 bases). V was cut by 2 bases and J by 5 bases, with 10 bases left in between. The germline V gene has CDR1 MNHEY and CDR2 SVGAGI. The CDR3 contains 14 residues. The CDR3 DNA reads as TGTGCCAGCAGTTACACAGGGACGGATCAGCCCCAGCATTTT. Translation: CASSYTGTDQPQHF.

The chain has TRBV11-2 and TRBJ1-1; D is possibly TRBD1 (6 bases). Germline V gene sequence: CDR1 SGHAT, CDR2 FQNNGV. V was pared by 2 bases and J by 6 bases, with 13 bases between. The CDR3 runs to 14 residues. CDR3 sequence reads: CASSLSGGGAEAFF. In DNA form, the CDR3 reads TGTGCCAGCAGCTTAAGCGGGGGCGGCGCTGAAGCTTTCTTT. Based on the CDR3 plus reference TRBV11-2 and TRBJ1-1, the full variable domain is EAGVAQSPRYKIIEKRQSVAFWCNPISGHATLYWYQQILGQGPKLLIQFQNNGVVDDSQLPKDRFSAERLKGVDSTLKIQPAKLEDSAVYLCASSLSGGGAEAFFGQGTRLTVV.

DNA for the CDR3: TGTGCCAGCAGCCCCGGGGGAAACACCATATATTTT. Translating gives CASSPGGNTIYF. The V and J genes are TRBV6-5 and TRBJ1-3; D ambiguous. This CDR3 is built from 12 residues. CDR1 and CDR2 from the germline V gene are MNHEY and SVGAGI. Trimming removed 6 bases at V and 4 bases at J, with 7 bases between.

This clone was counted a few times. V usage is TRBV6-6 and J usage is TRBJ2-1, with TRBD1 as a possible D gene (5 bases). Germline-derived CDR1 and CDR2 are MNHNY and SVGAGI (reference sequence). The CDR3 has 14 residues. V shed 2 bases and J shed 2 bases, with 7 bases lying between them. Here the CDR3 DNA reads TGTGCCAGCAGTTACCCAGGGACCTACAATGAGCAGTTCTTC. Protein sequence: CASSYPGTYNEQFF.

The genes are TRBV12-3 or TRBV12-4 and TRBJ2-7, with a weak D call TRBD2 (5 bases). Trimming cost V 5 bases and J 2 bases, with 10 bases left between them. The CDR3 loop spans 13 amino acids. This CDR3 reads CASSRRETYEQYF. The CDR3 DNA reads as TGTGCCAGCAGTCGAAGGGAGACCTACGAGCAGTACTTC.

The chain links TRBV7-9 to TRBJ2-7; 9 bases map to TRBD1. The CDR3 is 16 residues long. The germline V gene encodes CDR1 SEHNR and CDR2 FQNEAQ (reference sequence). V lost 5 bases to trimming and J lost 2 bases; unmatched junction nucleotides: 10. The CDR3 region is CASSPKSGTGTYEQYF. In nucleotides, the CDR3 is TGTGCCAGCAGCCCGAAGTCCGGGACAGGGACCTACGAGCAGTACTTC.